These 8 T cell receptor beta chains originate from one sample sequenced in a study of radiotherapy plus CTLA-4 blockade in lung cancer. Clones were read by immunoSEQ multiplex PCR, and TCRdb kept only the in-frame ones, dropping some. The sample yields around 56,000 clones, 70% to 85% seen once. Sequences were derived from peripheral blood, sampled from a patient treated with radiotherapy plus ipilimumab. Receptors originate from a human donor with non-small cell lung cancer who had a complete response to radiotherapy plus ipilimumab.

This clone was counted a single time. This chain connects TRBV7-2 to TRBJ2-1; D unresolved. Germline CDR1 and CDR2: SGHTA and FQGNSA. CDR3 length: 14 residues. V was cut by 0 bases and J by 12 bases, with 15 bases left in between. CDR3 in amino acids: CASSLASFTFGQFF. In DNA, the CDR3 is TGTGCCAGCAGCTTAGCTAGTTTTACCTTTGGGCAGTTCTTC.

This clone was picked up one time. J is TRBJ1-1 and V is TRBV2, with TRBD1 matching 9 bases. Germline V gene sequence: CDR1 SNHLY, CDR2 FYNNEI. Unmatched junction bases numbered 7, after V lost 4 bases and J lost 7 bases. The CDR3 spans 14 residues. This CDR3 reads CASSGGTGGFEAFF. The CDR3 DNA follows: TGTGCCAGCAGTGGGGGTACAGGGGGCTTTGAAGCTTTCTTT.

The V gene is TRBV18, the J gene TRBJ2-7; 10 nucleotides align to TRBD1. Losses at the gene ends were 6 bases for V and 5 bases for J; bases not matched to a gene: 7. Looked up from germline, CDR1 is KGHSH and CDR2 is LQKENI. The CDR3 loop spans 14 amino acids. The CDR3 DNA follows: TGTGCCAGCTCTCCCGACAGGGGGCTTGACGAGCAGTACGTC. Its protein product is CASSPDRGLDEQYV.

The chain links TRBV18 to TRBJ1-1; D possibly corresponds to TRBD1 (5 bases). V lost 5 bases, J lost 1 base, and 14 bases lay in between. CDR1 is KGHSH, CDR2 LQKENI, per germline. The CDR3 has 15 residues. This CDR3 is CASSYQGPGNTEAFF. The DNA for the CDR3 is TGTGCCAGCTCATATCAGGGCCCGGGGAACACTGAAGCTTTCTTT.

This clone was detected only a few times. The rearrangement links TRBV7-9 to TRBJ1-2; D not certain. Trimming took off 2 bases at V and 2 bases at J, with 15 bases between the two ends. CDR1 and CDR2 (germline): SEHNR, FQNEAQ (reference sequence). The CDR3 is made up of 16 amino acids. Here the CDR3 DNA reads TGTGCCAGCAGCTTAAGACTCCGAAGCTTAAACTATGGCTACACCTTC. Translation gives CASSLRLRSLNYGYTF.

J is TRBJ2-4 and V is TRBV5-1; 13 bases align to TRBD2. J gave up 0 bases and V 4 bases, and 13 bases lay outside the gene matches. This CDR3 comprises 20 residues. Germline V gives CDR1 SGHRS, CDR2 YFSETQ. The CDR3 protein is CASSGTSGAGSHVAKNIQYF. The CDR3, as DNA: TGCGCCAGCAGCGGGACTAGCGGGGCGGGATCCCACGTAGCCAAAAACATTCAGTACTTC.

This clone turned up a few times. The V and J genes are TRBV11-3 and TRBJ1-3, with TRBD1 matching over 7 bases. The CDR3 is 15 amino acids. CDR1 SGHNT and CDR2 YENEEA come from the germline V gene. V lost 2 bases to trimming and J lost 2 bases; unmatched junction nucleotides: 3. CDR3 nucleotides: TGTGCCAGCAGCTTACAACAGGGGACTGGAAACACCATATATTTT. The encoded protein is CASSLQQGTGNTIYF.

In the case of this clone: A junction end diverges from the germline sequence, so it may reflect a read error. The J gene is TRBJ2-3, the V gene TRBV10-3; D unclear. CDR1 and CDR2 (germline): ENHRY, SYGVKD. The CDR3 is 17 residues long. The CDR3 region has the DNA TGTGCCATCAGCGAGTACGCCACAGACAAGAACACAGATACGCAGTATTTT. Its translation is CAISEYATDKNTDTQYF.